This T cell receptor (beta chain) was recovered during a study of long-term antiretroviral therapy in people with HIV. General study results and limits: Whereas controls had wider CDR3 length ranges, HIV repertoires had narrower ones. Regardless of time point, clones expanded before ART dominated the repertoire.

Per donor, at least one pre-ART and at least two post-ART PBMC samples were obtained. To note about this clone: Its antigen is unknown.

Survey-level immunoSEQ v3.0 assays were run. Here immunoSEQ multiplex PCR was the method, and the copy in TCRdb shows in-frame clones only, minus some. This repertoire shows 15,000 to 20,000 clones, more than 80% found once; its top ten account for 9% to 9.5%. Looked up from germline, CDR1 is MNHEY and CDR2 is SVGAGI. Deletions cut 9 bases from V and 3 bases from J, with 14 bases between. The CDR3 is made up of 13 amino acids. The chain combines TRBV6-5 with TRBJ1-1; no firm D call. The sequence derives from a man in his forties or fifties with HIV. Material: unsorted PBMCs, obtained 4.2 years after starting antiretroviral therapy. The CDR3 DNA sequence: TGTGCCAGTGGTGCAGATTGGCACACTGAAGCTTTCTTT. This gives the protein CASGADWHTEAFF.